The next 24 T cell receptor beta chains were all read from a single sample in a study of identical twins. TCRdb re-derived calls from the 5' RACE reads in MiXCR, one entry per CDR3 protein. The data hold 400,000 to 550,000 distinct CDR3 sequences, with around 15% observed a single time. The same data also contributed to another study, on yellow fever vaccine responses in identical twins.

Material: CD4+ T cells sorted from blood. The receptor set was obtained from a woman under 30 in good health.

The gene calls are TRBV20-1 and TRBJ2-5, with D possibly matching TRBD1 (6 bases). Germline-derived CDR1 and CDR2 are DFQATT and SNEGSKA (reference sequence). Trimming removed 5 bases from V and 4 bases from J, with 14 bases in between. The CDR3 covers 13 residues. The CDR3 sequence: CSALRGSAETQYF. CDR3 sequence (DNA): TGCAGTGCTCTAAGGGGGAGTGCAGAGACCCAGTACTTC.

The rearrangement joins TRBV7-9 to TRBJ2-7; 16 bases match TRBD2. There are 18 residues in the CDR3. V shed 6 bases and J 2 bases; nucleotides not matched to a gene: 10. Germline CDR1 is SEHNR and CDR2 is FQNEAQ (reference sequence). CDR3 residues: CASRTGLAGGPGAYEQYF. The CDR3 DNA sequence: TGTGCCAGCAGGACGGGACTAGCGGGAGGGCCCGGTGCCTACGAGCAGTACTTC. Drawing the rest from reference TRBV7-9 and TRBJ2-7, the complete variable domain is DTGVSQNPRHKITKRGQNVTFRCDPISEHNRLYWYRQTLGQGPEFLTYFQNEAQLEKSRLLSDRFSAERPKGSFSTLEIQRTEQGDSAMYLCASRTGLAGGPGAYEQYFGPGTRLTVT.

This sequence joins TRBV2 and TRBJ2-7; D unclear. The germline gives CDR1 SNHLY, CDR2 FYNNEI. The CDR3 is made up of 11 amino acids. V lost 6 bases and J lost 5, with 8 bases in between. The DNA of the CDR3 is TGTGCCAGCAGGATGGGTGACGAGCAGTACTTC. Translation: CASRMGDEQYF.

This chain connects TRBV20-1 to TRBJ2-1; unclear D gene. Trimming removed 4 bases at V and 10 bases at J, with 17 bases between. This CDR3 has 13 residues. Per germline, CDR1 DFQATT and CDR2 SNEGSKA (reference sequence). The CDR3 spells CSAIPFGDGEQFF. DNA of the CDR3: TGCAGTGCTATACCCTTTGGCGATGGGGAGCAGTTCTTC.

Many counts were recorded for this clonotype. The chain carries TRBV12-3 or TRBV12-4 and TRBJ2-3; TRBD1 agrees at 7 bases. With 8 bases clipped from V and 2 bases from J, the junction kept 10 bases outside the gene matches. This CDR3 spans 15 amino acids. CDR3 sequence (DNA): TGTGCCAGCTACGACGGACAGGTCATCACAGATACGCAGTATTTT. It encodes CASYDGQVITDTQYF.

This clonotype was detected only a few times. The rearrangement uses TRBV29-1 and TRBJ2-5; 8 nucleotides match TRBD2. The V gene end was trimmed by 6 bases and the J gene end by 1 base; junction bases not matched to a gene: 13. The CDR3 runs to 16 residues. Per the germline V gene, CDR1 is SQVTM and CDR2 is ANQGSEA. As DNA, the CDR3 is TGCAGCGTGGGAACTAGCGGAAAGAGGTTCCAAGAGACCCAGTACTTC. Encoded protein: CSVGTSGKRFQETQYF.

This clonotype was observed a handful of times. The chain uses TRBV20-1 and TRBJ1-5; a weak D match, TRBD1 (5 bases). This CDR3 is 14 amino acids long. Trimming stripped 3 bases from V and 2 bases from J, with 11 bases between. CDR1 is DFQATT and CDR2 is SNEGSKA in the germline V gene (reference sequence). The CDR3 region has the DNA TGCAGTGCTAGTGATGTACAGGGCAATCAGCCCCAGCATTTT. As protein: CSASDVQGNQPQHF.

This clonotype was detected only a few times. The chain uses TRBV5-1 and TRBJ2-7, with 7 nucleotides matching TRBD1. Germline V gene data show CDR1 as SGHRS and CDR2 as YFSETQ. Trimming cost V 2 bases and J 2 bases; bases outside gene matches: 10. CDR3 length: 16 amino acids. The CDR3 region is CASSLDLGGTPYEQYF. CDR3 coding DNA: TGCGCCAGCAGCTTAGACCTAGGGGGCACCCCCTACGAGCAGTACTTC.

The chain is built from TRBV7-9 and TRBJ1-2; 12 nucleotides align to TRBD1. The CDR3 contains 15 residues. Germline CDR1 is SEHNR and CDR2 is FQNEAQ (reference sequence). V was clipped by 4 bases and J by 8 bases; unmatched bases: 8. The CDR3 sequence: CASSSWDRGLGGYTF. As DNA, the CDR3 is TGTGCCAGCAGCTCGTGGGACAGGGGGCTAGGGGGCTACACCTTC.

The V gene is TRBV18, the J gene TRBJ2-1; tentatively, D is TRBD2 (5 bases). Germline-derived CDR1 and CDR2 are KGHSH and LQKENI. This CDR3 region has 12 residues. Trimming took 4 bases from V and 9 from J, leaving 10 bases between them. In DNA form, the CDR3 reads TGTGCCAGCTCACTACAAAGCGGTGAGCAGTTCTTC. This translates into CASSLQSGEQFF.

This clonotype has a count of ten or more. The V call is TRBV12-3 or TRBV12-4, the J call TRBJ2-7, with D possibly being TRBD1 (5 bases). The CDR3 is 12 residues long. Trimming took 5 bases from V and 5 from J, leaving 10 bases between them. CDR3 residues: CASSRRVHEQYF. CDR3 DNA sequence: TGTGCCAGCAGTCGCAGGGTTCACGAGCAGTACTTC.

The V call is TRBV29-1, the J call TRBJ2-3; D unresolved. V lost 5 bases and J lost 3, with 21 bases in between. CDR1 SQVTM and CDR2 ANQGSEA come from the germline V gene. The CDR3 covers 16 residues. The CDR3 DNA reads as TGCAGCGTTCAAGGTGGTACTGAAGGGCGAACAGATACGCAGTATTTT. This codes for CSVQGGTEGRTDTQYF.

In DNA, the CDR3 is TGTGCCAGCAGCTTAGATTGGGGAGGCACCGGGGAGCTGTTTTTT. Amino acid sequence: CASSLDWGGTGELFF. V and J are TRBV7-2 and TRBJ2-2; TRBD2 might be the D (6 bases). CDR1 is SGHTA and CDR2 is FQGNSA in the germline V gene. V was clipped by 1 base and J by 4 bases, with 10 bases between them. This CDR3 contains 15 residues.

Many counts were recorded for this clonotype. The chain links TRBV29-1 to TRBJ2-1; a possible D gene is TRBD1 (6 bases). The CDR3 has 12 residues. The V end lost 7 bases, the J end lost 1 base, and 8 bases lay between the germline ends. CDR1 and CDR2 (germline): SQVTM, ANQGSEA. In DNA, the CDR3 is TGCAGCGATCAGGGGTCCTACAATGAGCAGTTCTTC. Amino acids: CSDQGSYNEQFF.

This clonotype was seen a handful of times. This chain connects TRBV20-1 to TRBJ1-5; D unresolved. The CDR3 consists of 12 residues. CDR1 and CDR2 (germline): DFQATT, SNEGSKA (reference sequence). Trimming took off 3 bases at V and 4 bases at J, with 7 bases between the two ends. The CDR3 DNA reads TGCAGTGCTAGGTACGGGAATCAGCCCCAGCATTTT. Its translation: CSARYGNQPQHF.

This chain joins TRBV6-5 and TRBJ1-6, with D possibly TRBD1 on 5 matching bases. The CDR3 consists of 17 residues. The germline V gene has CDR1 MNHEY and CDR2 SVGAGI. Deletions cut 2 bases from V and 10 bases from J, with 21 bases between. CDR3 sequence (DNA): TGTGCCAGCAGTTACCTCCAATTCGGGGGTTCGGGGTCACCCCTCCACTTT. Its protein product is CASSYLQFGGSGSPLHF.

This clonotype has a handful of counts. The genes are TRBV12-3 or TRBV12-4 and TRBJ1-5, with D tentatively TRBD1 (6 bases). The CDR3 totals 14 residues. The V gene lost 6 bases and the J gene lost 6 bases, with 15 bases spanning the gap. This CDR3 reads CASRLSTGGQPQHF. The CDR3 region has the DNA TGTGCCAGCAGACTCTCGACAGGAGGTCAGCCCCAGCATTTT.

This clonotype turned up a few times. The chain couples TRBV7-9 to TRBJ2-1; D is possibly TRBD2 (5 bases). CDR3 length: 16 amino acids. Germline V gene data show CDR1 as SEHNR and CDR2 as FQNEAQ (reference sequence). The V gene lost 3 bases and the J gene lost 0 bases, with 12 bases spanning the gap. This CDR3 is CASSLAGLSSYNEQFF. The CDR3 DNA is TGTGCCAGCAGCTTGGCGGGTTTAAGCTCCTACAATGAGCAGTTCTTC. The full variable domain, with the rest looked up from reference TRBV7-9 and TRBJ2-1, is DTGVSQNPRHKITKRGQNVTFRCDPISEHNRLYWYRQTLGQGPEFLTYFQNEAQLEKSRLLSDRFSAERPKGSFSTLEIQRTEQGDSAMYLCASSLAGLSSYNEQFFGPGTRLTVL.

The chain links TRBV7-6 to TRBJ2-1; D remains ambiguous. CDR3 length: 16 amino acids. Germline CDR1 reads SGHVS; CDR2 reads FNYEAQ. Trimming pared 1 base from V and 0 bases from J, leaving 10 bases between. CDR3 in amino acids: CASSLGQSSSYNEQFF. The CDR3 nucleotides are TGTGCCAGCAGCTTAGGGCAGTCGAGCTCCTACAATGAGCAGTTCTTC.

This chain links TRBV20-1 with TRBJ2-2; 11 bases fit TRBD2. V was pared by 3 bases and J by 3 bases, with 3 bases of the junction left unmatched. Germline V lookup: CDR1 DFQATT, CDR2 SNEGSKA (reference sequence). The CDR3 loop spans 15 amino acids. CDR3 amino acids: CSARTSGVDTGELFF. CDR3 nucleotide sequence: TGCAGTGCTAGGACTAGCGGGGTCGACACCGGGGAGCTGTTTTTT.

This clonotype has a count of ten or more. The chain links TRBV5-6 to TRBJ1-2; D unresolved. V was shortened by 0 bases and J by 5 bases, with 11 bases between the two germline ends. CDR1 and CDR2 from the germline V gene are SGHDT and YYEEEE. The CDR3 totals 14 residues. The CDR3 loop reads CASSLAPTLYGYTF. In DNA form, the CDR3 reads TGTGCCAGCAGCTTGGCTCCGACTCTATATGGCTACACCTTC.

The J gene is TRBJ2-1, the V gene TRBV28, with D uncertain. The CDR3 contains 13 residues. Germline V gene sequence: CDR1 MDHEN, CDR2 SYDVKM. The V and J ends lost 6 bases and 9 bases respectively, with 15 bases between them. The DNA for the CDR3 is TGTGCCAGCAGCCACACGCCGCTGGGTGAGCAGTTCTTC. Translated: CASSHTPLGEQFF. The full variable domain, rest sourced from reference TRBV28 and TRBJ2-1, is DVKVTQSSRYLVKRTGEKVFLECVQDMDHENMFWYRQDPGLGLRLIYFSYDVKMKEKGDIPEGYSVSREKKERFSLILESASTNQTSMYLCASSHTPLGEQFFGPGTRLTVL.

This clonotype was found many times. The CDR3 nucleotides are TGCGCCAGCAGCCAAGAGGGGGGACTAGCGGGACGGGAGACCCAGTACTTC. This gives the protein CASSQEGGLAGRETQYF. V gene TRBV4-1 combines with J gene TRBJ2-5; TRBD2 matches 13 bases. The length of the CDR3 is 17 residues. In germline, CDR1 is MGHRA, CDR2 YSYEKL. Trimming cost V 0 bases and J 5 bases; bases outside gene matches: 6.

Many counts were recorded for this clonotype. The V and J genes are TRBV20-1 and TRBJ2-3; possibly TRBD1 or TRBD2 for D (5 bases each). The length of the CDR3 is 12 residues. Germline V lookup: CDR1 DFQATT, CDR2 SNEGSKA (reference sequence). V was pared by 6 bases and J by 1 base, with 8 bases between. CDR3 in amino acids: CSAGAGTDTQYF. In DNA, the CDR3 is TGCAGTGCCGGGGCGGGCACAGATACGCAGTATTTT.